The entry that follows covers one TCR beta chain sequence. As yet, its antigen is unknown. V was clipped by 3 bases and J by 7 bases, with 7 bases between them. CDR3 length: 11 amino acids. Germline V gene data show CDR1 as MGHDK and CDR2 as SYGVNS. The data were obtained in a study of OX40 agonist ivuxolimab in advanced cancers. General study findings and limits: By week 6 at 0.1 to 3.0 mg/kg, blood CD4+ and CD8+ T cells had expanded clonally.

Profiling relied on immunoSEQ multiplex PCR, and the TCRdb table lists in-frame clones only, not all of them. The table lists around 100,000 clones, around 90% of them singletons. Cycle 7 day 1, cycle 4 day 1, and baseline were the timepoints at which blood was sampled. The chain couples TRBV25-1 to TRBJ2-7; D is unclear. Sequencing was performed on CD4+ or CD8+ T cells sorted from blood, taken in a trial of the OX40 agonist ivuxolimab. This TCR came from an adult with an advanced solid tumor such as melanoma, head and neck, liver or kidney cancer. The CDR3 sequence is CASSDAREQYF. CDR3 DNA: TGTGCCAGCAGTGATGCCCGGGAGCAGTACTTC.